These 25 T cell receptor beta chains were sequenced from one sample in a study of blood T cell repertoires in COVID-19. Assay: immunoSEQ multiplex PCR; the TCRdb copy retains only in-frame clones and omits some. The table lists some 88,000 clones, approximately 83% of them singletons. Sample: peripheral blood. The receptor source for this set is a man between 60 and 70 years old with acute or convalescent COVID-19.

This rearrangement joins TRBV7-6 to TRBJ2-2; 7 bases align to TRBD1. Trimming at V came to 4 bases and at J to 5 bases, leaving 4 bases not matched to a gene. Per the germline V gene, CDR1 is SGHVS and CDR2 is FNYEAQ. The CDR3 extends over 14 amino acids. This CDR3 is CASSWRQGTGELFF. DNA of the CDR3: TGTGCCAGCAGCTGGCGACAGGGAACCGGGGAGCTGTTTTTT.

There are a few counts of this clone. This chain connects TRBV18 to TRBJ1-3; the D is unclear. CDR1 is KGHSH, CDR2 LQKENI, per germline. CDR3 length equals 16 residues. The ends were cut back, 2 bases at V and 1 base at J, with 12 bases in the middle. The chain's CDR3 is CASSPGREGSGNTIYF. The CDR3 DNA sequence: TGTGCCAGCTCACCAGGGCGTGAAGGATCTGGAAACACCATATATTTT.

The gene calls are TRBV5-1 and TRBJ2-3; 10 bases match TRBD1. The junction had 7 bases not matched to a gene; V was cut back by 4 bases and J by 5 bases. This CDR3 has 15 amino acids. CDR1 is SGHRS and CDR2 is YFSETQ in the germline V gene. The CDR3 coding sequence is TGCGCCAGCAGCGGGGGACAGGGGCAGGTAGATACGCAGTATTTT. It yields the protein CASSGGQGQVDTQYF.

The chain has TRBV3-1 (or the pseudogene TRBV3-2) and TRBJ2-3; no definite D call. With 0 bases removed from V and 11 bases from J, the gap between germline ends came to 6 bases. The CDR3 contains 11 residues. In germline, CDR1 is LGHDT, CDR2 YNNKEL (reference sequence). This CDR3 is CASSQEHKQYF. CDR3 sequence (DNA): TGTGCCAGCAGCCAAGAACACAAGCAGTATTTT.

This clone was recorded only once. The chain recombines TRBV29-1 with TRBJ1-4; no clear D. The CDR3 is 11 amino acids. Germline values: CDR1 SQVTM, CDR2 ANQGSEA. Between the trimmed V and J ends, which lost 2 bases and 8 bases, there was a span of 6 bases. The CDR3 sequence: CSVETREKLFF. CDR3 nucleotide sequence: TGCAGCGTTGAAACGAGGGAAAAACTGTTTTTT.

The rearrangement joins TRBV19 to TRBJ2-1; D is possibly TRBD1 (5 bases). Germline-derived CDR1 and CDR2 are LNHDA and SQIVND (reference sequence). The V end lost 3 bases, the J end lost 4 bases, and 13 bases lay between the germline ends. The CDR3 covers 15 residues. The CDR3 is CASSMTQVRYNEQFF. In DNA, the CDR3 is TGTGCCAGTAGTATGACACAGGTCAGGTACAATGAGCAGTTCTTC. Supplemented by reference TRBV19 and TRBJ2-1, the full variable domain reads DGGITQSPKYLFRKEGQNVTLSCEQNLNHDAMYWYRQDPGQGLRLIYYSQIVNDFQKGDIAEGYSVSREKKESFPLTVTSAQKNPTAFYLCASSMTQVRYNEQFFGPGTRLTVL.

The gene calls are TRBV6-5 and TRBJ2-5; D is perhaps TRBD2 (6 bases). The V gene lost 3 bases and the J gene lost 2 bases, with 7 bases spanning the gap. The germline CDR1 and CDR2 sequences are MNHEY and SVGAGI. The CDR3 is 13 amino acids. The CDR3 nucleotides are TGTGCCAGCAGTTATGGGACTCAAGAGACCCAGTACTTC. Translated: CASSYGTQETQYF.

This chain joins TRBV5-6 and TRBJ2-5; D gene ambiguous. Germline V gene data show CDR1 as SGHDT and CDR2 as YYEEEE. The CDR3 has 15 amino acids. V was shortened by 6 bases and J by 2 bases, with 17 bases between the two germline ends. CDR3 residues: CASNRPKRRQETQYF. The CDR3 DNA reads as TGTGCCAGCAATCGGCCGAAAAGGAGACAAGAGACCCAGTACTTC.

The V and J genes are TRBV7-2 and TRBJ1-4; the D gene is possibly TRBD1 (5 bases). The CDR3 totals 15 residues. The germline V gene has CDR1 SGHTA and CDR2 FQGNSA. The V end was cut by 1 base, the J end by 7 bases, with 13 bases between. CDR3 sequence: CASSLEGIGSEKLFF. CDR3 bases: TGTGCCAGCAGCTTAGAGGGGATAGGGTCTGAAAAACTGTTTTTT.

The gene calls are TRBV7-8 and TRBJ1-1; maybe TRBD1 (5 bases). Germline CDR1 is SGHVS and CDR2 is FQNEAQ. The V and J ends lost 3 bases and 8 bases respectively, with 16 bases between them. CDR3 length: 14 residues. The CDR3 loop reads CASSFQDPRTEAFF. The CDR3 DNA is TGTGCCAGCAGCTTCCAGGACCCCCGGACAGAAGCTTTCTTT.

J is TRBJ2-5 and V is TRBV6-2 or TRBV6-3; 7 nucleotides match TRBD1. The CDR3 extends over 15 amino acids. Germline V CDR1 and CDR2: MNHEY, SVGEGT. The V and J ends lost 6 bases and 2 bases, in that order; junction bases with no gene match: 9. CDR3 residues: CASSHRGPTQETQYF. The CDR3, as DNA: TGTGCCAGCAGCCACAGGGGACCTACTCAAGAGACCCAGTACTTC.

This chain joins TRBV7-9 and TRBJ2-7; 9 bases align to TRBD1. CDR3 length: 15 amino acids. Germline loops: CDR1 SEHNR, CDR2 FQNEAQ (reference sequence). J lost 3 bases, V lost 4 bases, and 7 bases had no gene match. The CDR3 DNA reads TGTGCCAGCAGCTCCCCCGGGACAGGGCGCTACGAGCAGTACTTC. Its protein product is CASSSPGTGRYEQYF.

CDR3 sequence reads: CASSFGGTSYEQYF. Here the CDR3 DNA reads TGTGCCAGCAGCTTCGGAGGTACCTCCTACGAGCAGTACTTC. The chain joins TRBV7-8 to TRBJ2-7; weak D call: TRBD2 (5 bases). The germline CDR1 and CDR2 sequences are SGHVS and FQNEAQ. This CDR3 has 14 residues. V shed 3 bases and J shed 0 bases, with 9 bases lying between them.

The chain recombines TRBV29-1 with TRBJ2-3, with TRBD2 matching over 10 bases. J gave up 0 bases and V 3 bases, and 6 bases lay outside the gene matches. Germline CDR1 SQVTM, CDR2 ANQGSEA. This CDR3 has 16 amino acids. The CDR3 nucleotides are TGCAGCGTTGAGTACGGACTAGCGGCTAGCACAGATACGCAGTATTTT. Its translation is CSVEYGLAASTDTQYF.

V gene TRBV7-6 combines with J gene TRBJ2-4, with 16 nucleotides matching TRBD2. The V gene end was trimmed by 5 bases and the J gene end by 5 bases; junction bases not matched to a gene: 3. Germline CDR1 reads SGHVS; CDR2 reads FNYEAQ. The CDR3 is 16 amino acids. CDR3 sequence: CASSPGTSGRENIQYF. CDR3 bases: TGTGCCAGCAGCCCTGGGACTAGCGGGAGGGAAAACATTCAGTACTTC. The entire variable domain, with the rest obtained from reference TRBV7-6 and TRBJ2-4, is as follows: GAGVSQSPRYKVTKRGQDVALRCDPISGHVSLYWYRQALGQGPEFLTYFNYEAQQDKSGLPNDRFSAERPEGSISTLTIQRTEQRDSAMYRCASSPGTSGRENIQYFGAGTRLSVL.

The chain uses TRBV18 and TRBJ2-3; D might be TRBD2 (5 bases). Trimming cost V 3 bases and J 2 bases, with 15 bases left between them. This CDR3 region has 16 residues. CDR1 is KGHSH, CDR2 LQKENI, per germline. In DNA, the CDR3 is TGTGCCAGCTCACCGGGCGTGGGCCGGGACACAGATACGCAGTATTTT. Its translation is CASSPGVGRDTDTQYF.

The chain links TRBV5-1 to TRBJ1-6; 9 nucleotides agree with TRBD1. The CDR3 loop spans 16 amino acids. Germline assignment: CDR1 SGHRS and CDR2 YFSETQ. V dropped 2 bases and J dropped 6; count of bases not matched to a gene: 6. The CDR3 reads CASSFFWDRANSPLHF. The CDR3 bases are TGCGCCAGCAGCTTTTTTTGGGACAGGGCTAATTCACCCCTCCACTTT.

V is TRBV11-2 and J is TRBJ1-1; no clear D gene. The ends were cut back, 3 bases at V and 8 bases at J, with 7 bases in the middle. The CDR3 extends over 11 amino acids. Germline loops: CDR1 SGHAT, CDR2 FQNNGV. The CDR3 loop is CASSFRGEAFF. Written as DNA, the CDR3 is TGTGCCAGCAGCTTCCGGGGAGAAGCTTTCTTT.

The chain recombines TRBV6-5 with TRBJ1-5, with 9 bases identical to TRBD1. CDR3 length equals 14 residues. The germline gives CDR1 MNHEY, CDR2 SVGAGI. The junction had 3 bases not matched to a gene; V was cut back by 6 bases and J by 3 bases. The CDR3 nucleotides read TGTGCCAGCAGAGGGACAGGGCCCAATCAGCCCCAGCATTTT. Protein sequence: CASRGTGPNQPQHF.

The genes are TRBV10-3 and TRBJ2-1, with 11 bases identical to TRBD2. Germline lookup yields CDR1 ENHRY and CDR2 SYGVKD. This CDR3 is built from 15 residues. J was trimmed by 10 bases and V by 7 bases; bases with no gene match: 12. As DNA, the CDR3 is TGTGCCATCACGCGGGGGACTAGCGGCGCGGAAGAGCAGTTCTTC. Encoded protein: CAITRGTSGAEEQFF.

The chain employs TRBV7-2 and TRBJ1-2, with 8 nucleotides matching TRBD1. J was trimmed by 10 bases and V by 5 bases; bases with no gene match: 12. The CDR3 has 14 residues. The germline gives CDR1 SGHTA, CDR2 FQGNSA. The CDR3 DNA follows: TGTGCCAGCAGCGAGGGCCCCCCGGACAGGGCCTACACCTTC. This sequence encodes CASSEGPPDRAYTF.

The genes are TRBV11-2 and TRBJ2-7, with D possibly TRBD2 on 6 matching bases. Germline V gene data show CDR1 as SGHAT and CDR2 as FQNNGV. The V gene lost 2 bases and the J gene lost 0 bases, with 11 bases spanning the gap. The CDR3 has 15 residues. The DNA of the CDR3 is TGTGCCAGCAGCTTATCGATCGGGGGCTCCTACGAGCAGTACTTC. This sequence encodes CASSLSIGGSYEQYF. The variable domain in full, completed from reference TRBV11-2 and TRBJ2-7, reads EAGVAQSPRYKIIEKRQSVAFWCNPISGHATLYWYQQILGQGPKLLIQFQNNGVVDDSQLPKDRFSAERLKGVDSTLKIQPAKLEDSAVYLCASSLSIGGSYEQYFGPGTRLTVT.

This chain connects TRBV15 to TRBJ2-7, with 11 bases aligning to TRBD1. The V and J ends lost 0 bases and 3 bases, in that order; junction bases with no gene match: 7. This CDR3 is 17 amino acids long. The germline gives CDR1 LNHNV, CDR2 YYDKDF (reference sequence). CDR3 DNA sequence: TGTGCCACCAGCAGAGAAAGTACCGGGACAGGGGGCTACGAGCAGTACTTC. It yields the protein CATSRESTGTGGYEQYF. The full variable domain, rest sourced from reference TRBV15 and TRBJ2-7, is DAMVIQNPRYQVTQFGKPVTLSCSQTLNHNVMYWYQQKSSQAPKLLFHYYDKDFNNEADTPDNFQSRRPNTSFCFLDIRSPGLGDTAMYLCATSRESTGTGGYEQYFGPGTRLTVT.

J is TRBJ2-2 and V is TRBV5-5; D remains ambiguous. The length of the CDR3 is 14 residues. Germline loops: CDR1 SGHKS, CDR2 YYEKEE (reference sequence). The ends were cut back, 0 bases at V and 1 base at J, with 4 bases in the middle. The CDR3 is CASSLAGNTGELFF. The CDR3 bases are TGTGCCAGCAGCTTGGCCGGGAACACCGGGGAGCTGTTTTTT. The entire variable domain, with the rest obtained from reference TRBV5-5 and TRBJ2-2, is as follows: DAGVTQSPTHLIKTRGQQVTLRCSPISGHKSVSWYQQVLGQGPQFIFQYYEKEERGRGNFPDRFSARQFPNYSSELNVNALLLGDSALYLCASSLAGNTGELFFGEGSRLTVL.

The chain links TRBV21-1 to TRBJ2-5; the table's D call, TRBD2, has no DNA check behind it. TRBV21-1 is designated a pseudogene. This CDR3 has 12 residues. The CDR3 is CASSPREETQYF. The CDR3 nucleotides read TGTGCCAGCAGCCCTAGAGAAGAGACCCAGTACTTC.